These 18 T cell receptor beta chains were sequenced from one sample in a study of siplizumab effects on memory and regulatory T cells. Profiled with immunoSEQ multiplex PCR; TCRdb holds only in-frame clones, not every one. The repertoire includes 57,000 or so clones, 80% to 95% of them detected once, and around 40% sits in the top ten. Input material: CD8+ T cells sorted from blood. These receptors were collected from a human donor in good health.

This rearrangement joins TRBV7-6 to TRBJ1-3; a possible D gene is TRBD1 (6 bases). The V gene lost 4 bases and the J gene lost 2 bases, with 15 bases spanning the gap. Germline V lookup: CDR1 SGHVS, CDR2 FNYEAQ. The CDR3 extends over 16 amino acids. The CDR3 region is CASSSTQGTTGNTIYF. The CDR3 nucleotides read TGTGCCAGCAGCTCGACCCAGGGGACCACTGGAAACACCATATATTTT.

The rearrangement links TRBV6-4 to TRBJ2-7; 8 positions agree with TRBD1. The germline V gene has CDR1 MRHNA and CDR2 SNTAGT. The CDR3 runs 13 residues. Losses at the gene ends were 5 bases for V and 7 bases for J; bases not matched to a gene: 7. CDR3 DNA: TGTGCCAGCAGTAGGCGGACAGGGTTGGAGCAGTACTTC. This translates into CASSRRTGLEQYF.

The chain links TRBV10-3 to TRBJ2-7; 8 nucleotides agree with TRBD2. The length of the CDR3 is 15 residues. V lost 4 bases, J lost 4 bases, and 9 bases stayed unmatched. Germline-derived CDR1 and CDR2 are ENHRY and SYGVKD. For the CDR3, the DNA is TGTGCCATCAGTGGACCGGGACTAGACAAGTACGAGCAGTACTTC. Protein product: CAISGPGLDKYEQYF.

The V gene is TRBV11-3, the J gene TRBJ2-5; 8 nucleotides align to TRBD1. The CDR3 consists of 15 residues. Unmatched junction bases numbered 10, after V lost 5 bases and J lost 5 bases. Germline lookup yields CDR1 SGHNT and CDR2 YENEEA. CDR3 nucleotides: TGTGCCAGCAGCGGGGCGACAGGGGCTTTCGAGACCCAGTACTTC. Its protein is CASSGATGAFETQYF.

The CDR3 sequence is CASSPSQGLDTDTQYF. CDR3 nucleotide sequence: TGTGCCAGCAGCCCCTCTCAAGGACTAGACACAGATACGCAGTATTTT. This chain uses TRBV9 with TRBJ2-3, with 7 bases lining up with TRBD2. The CDR3 length is 16 residues. The ends lost 4 bases at V and 2 bases at J; junction bases unmatched: 10. Germline CDR1 reads SGDLS; CDR2 reads YYNGEE.

The chain is built from TRBV2 and TRBJ1-1; TRBD1 is a possible D gene (6 bases). The germline V gene has CDR1 SNHLY and CDR2 FYNNEI. Trimming shortened V by 6 bases and J by 1 base, and 9 bases separated the two germline ends. The CDR3 totals 13 residues. The CDR3 reads CASRGTPNTEAFF. DNA for the CDR3: TGTGCCAGCAGGGGGACACCGAACACTGAAGCTTTCTTT.

The chain links TRBV28 to TRBJ2-1; 9 bases are shared with TRBD2. The CDR3 runs to 15 residues. The V gene's germline CDR1 is MDHEN and CDR2 SYDVKM. The V segment lost 3 bases and the J segment 4 bases; nucleotides outside the gene matches: 4. The CDR3 coding sequence is TGTGCCAGCAGTTTTGGTCTAGCGGGGTACAATGAGCAGTTCTTC. It specifies CASSFGLAGYNEQFF.

This clone has just one count. J is TRBJ2-2 and V is TRBV10-1, with 8 bases fitting TRBD2. V lost 0 bases and J lost 7; bases outside the gene matches: 7. The length of the CDR3 is 16 residues. Germline CDR1 reads WNHNN; CDR2 reads SYGVQD (reference sequence). For the CDR3, the DNA is TGCGCCAGCAGTGAGTCGATTAGCGGGATCGTCGGGGAGCTGTTTTTT. It yields the protein CASSESISGIVGELFF.

The chain couples TRBV6-5 to TRBJ2-1; 12 nucleotides agree with TRBD2. The CDR3 has 14 residues. Germline V lookup: CDR1 MNHEY, CDR2 SVGAGI. Unmatched junction bases numbered 5, after V lost 6 bases and J lost 8 bases. Written as DNA, the CDR3 is TGTGCCAGCAGCCCGACTAGCGGGAGCCATGAGCAGTTCTTC. It is translated as CASSPTSGSHEQFF.

This clone showed up just a few times. This rearrangement joins TRBV10-3 to TRBJ2-1; 12 positions match TRBD2. Germline CDR1 reads ENHRY; CDR2 reads SYGVKD. V lost 5 bases to trimming and J lost 10 bases; unmatched junction nucleotides: 6. The CDR3 is 14 amino acids. The CDR3 DNA reads as TGTGCCATCAGTTTGACTAGCGGGAGTGAAGAGCAGTTCTTC. Translated: CAISLTSGSEEQFF.

The genes are TRBV27 and TRBJ2-7; D might be TRBD1 (5 bases). This CDR3 has 15 residues. The germline V gene encodes CDR1 MNHEY and CDR2 SMNVEV (reference sequence). V gave up 2 bases and J gave up 3 bases, with 14 bases separating them. Written as DNA, the CDR3 is TGTGCCAGCAGTTTAGACAGTGAGTTCCTCTACGAGCAGTACTTC. Translation: CASSLDSEFLYEQYF.

The chain joins TRBV5-6 to TRBJ2-5, with D possibly TRBD2 on 5 matching bases. The CDR3 contains 15 residues. Germline lookup yields CDR1 SGHDT and CDR2 YYEEEE. Between the trimmed V and J ends, which lost 0 bases and 5 bases, there was a span of 14 bases. The CDR3 sequence: CASSLEGLAMETQYF. CDR3 coding DNA: TGTGCCAGCAGCTTGGAAGGACTCGCAATGGAGACCCAGTACTTC.

The CDR3 DNA follows: TGTGCCAGCTCACCACCGAATAGCGGATACGAGCAGTACTTC. Protein product: CASSPPNSGYEQYF. The chain has TRBV18 and TRBJ2-7, with a weak D call TRBD2 (6 bases). Germline V CDR1 and CDR2: KGHSH, LQKENI. The CDR3 sequence is 14 residues long. Trimming stripped 0 bases from V and 4 bases from J, with 10 bases between.

CDR3 residues: CASSPLRADTQYF. The DNA for the CDR3 is TGTGCCAGCAGTCCCCTCCGGGCAGATACGCAGTATTTT. The chain is built from TRBV25-1 and TRBJ2-3; no reliable D call. This CDR3 comprises 13 residues. V dropped 5 bases and J dropped 4 bases, with 10 bases sitting between them. Germline values: CDR1 MGHDK, CDR2 SYGVNS.

The chain carries TRBV7-9 and TRBJ2-7; possibly TRBD2 for D (6 bases). Germline V gene lookup returns CDR1 SEHNR and CDR2 FQNEAQ (reference sequence). The CDR3 is 15 residues long. With 3 bases removed from V and 0 bases from J, the gap between germline ends came to 12 bases. In nucleotides, the CDR3 is TGTGCCAGCAGCTTCGGCGGGGTTCCCTCCTACGAGCAGTACTTC. This encodes CASSFGGVPSYEQYF.

V is TRBV27 and J is TRBJ2-7, with 7 bases lining up with TRBD2. The CDR3 length is 15 residues. Germline trimming cut 3 bases from V and 0 bases from J; bases unmatched to any gene: 5. Per germline, CDR1 MNHEY and CDR2 SMNVEV (reference sequence). The CDR3 spells CASSFISGDSYEQYF. The CDR3 DNA reads TGTGCCAGCAGTTTTATAAGCGGGGACTCCTACGAGCAGTACTTC.

The chain recombines TRBV7-9 with TRBJ2-1, with a possible D match to TRBD2 (5 bases). Germline CDR1 reads SEHNR; CDR2 reads FQNEAQ (reference sequence). V lost 5 bases and J lost 1, with 18 bases in between. This CDR3 region has 17 residues. CDR3: CASSPSRERFSYNEQFF. CDR3 DNA sequence: TGTGCCAGCAGCCCATCTAGGGAGCGGTTTTCCTACAATGAGCAGTTCTTC.

The rearrangement links TRBV9 to TRBJ2-5, with D possibly being TRBD1 (6 bases). CDR1 and CDR2 (germline): SGDLS, YYNGEE. The CDR3 covers 15 residues. V was cut by 4 bases and J by 3 bases, with 16 bases left in between. The CDR3 DNA reads as TGTGCCAGCAGCTACAGACCGGGACACGAAGAGACCCAGTACTTC. Protein: CASSYRPGHEETQYF.